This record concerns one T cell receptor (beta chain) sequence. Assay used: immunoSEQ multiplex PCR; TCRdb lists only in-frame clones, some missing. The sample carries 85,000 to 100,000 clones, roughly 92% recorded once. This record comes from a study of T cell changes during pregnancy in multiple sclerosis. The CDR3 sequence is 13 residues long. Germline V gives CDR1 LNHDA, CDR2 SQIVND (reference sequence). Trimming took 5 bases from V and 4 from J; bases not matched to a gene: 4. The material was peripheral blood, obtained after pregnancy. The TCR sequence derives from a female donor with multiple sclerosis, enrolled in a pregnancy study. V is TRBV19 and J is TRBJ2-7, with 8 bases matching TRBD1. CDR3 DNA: TGTGCCAGTAGTCTGGACAGGGAGTACGAGCAGTACTTC. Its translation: CASSLDREYEQYF.